This T cell receptor (beta chain) is from a study of blood T cell repertoires in COVID-19 (dated by TCRdb to the early 2020s). Turning to the overall study: Collaborator samples came from the United States, Italy and Spain and covered acute and convalescent phases of COVID-19. The material from the prospective study consisted of cDNA or gDNA derived from T cells, B-cell-depleted T cells, or PBMCs. Subjects who had been exposed to COVID-19, were actively infected with it, or had recovered from it provided the deeply sampled blood TCRbeta repertoires that made up the dataset. The repertoires were released in a freely available public database intended as a resource for research on the immune response to SARS-CoV-2. The samples were drawn from two sources: the first 160 participants of the ongoing ImmuneRACE study, and 1,000 to 1,500 subjects contributed by 6 global collaborators. A de-identified subject ID, COVID-19 status, age in years and sex were almost always included in the sample metadata. Where HLA class I and class II types were available, the types were taken from metadata supplied by the sample provider, not from assay-based typing. Broad study findings and their caveats: How much clinical and demographic metadata was included differed by source and by participant, and the metadata was provided uncurated.

Of note for this clone: There is no known antigen for this receptor. One base away there is no much larger clone; base qualities are not given.

Each collaborating institution followed its own protocols to collect whole blood in K2EDTA tubes. For TCRbeta analysis, collaborators shipped samples as frozen whole blood, isolated PBMCs, or DNA extracted from either of those sample types. The germline V gene encodes CDR1 LNHDA and CDR2 SQIVND (reference sequence). Taken from cysteine to phenylalanine, the CDR3 has 15 residues. The CDR3 DNA has 45 bases and is translated from base 1. The germline ends are 13 bases apart after V is trimmed by 5 bases and J by 0 bases. TCRbeta CDR3 regions were amplified from genomic DNA using the immunoSEQ Assay, a bias-controlled multiplex PCR. For the original study's pipeline: Within the assay, amplification of reference gene primers was used to estimate how many nucleated cells each sample contained. To quantify the absolute abundance of each unique TCRbeta CDR3 rearrangement, sequence reads were collapsed and filtered. For each sample, productive Simpson clonality was calculated as the square root of Simpson's diversity index over productive rearrangements. Sourced from immuneACCESS, this table was stored by TCRdb with only in-frame sequences that have V and J called. A share of the clones is absent; for the studies checked, an unresolved V gene accounts for under half, and the remainder has no known explanation. The V and J calls and the clone size are those of that table, but D and trimming were determined from the DNA. This sample lists around 200,000 clones; roughly 89% were detected once. The ten largest clones take up 3.7% of the sample.

The sample taken for sequencing was peripheral blood. The receptor was derived from a man between 18 and 29 years old with active or convalescent COVID-19. The receptor chain draws on TRBV19 and TRBJ1-1, with the D gene not confidently named. The bases are TGTGCCAGTAGTCCCGGTATACTCATGAACACTGAAGCTTTCTTT. The translation is CASSPGILMNTEAFF.